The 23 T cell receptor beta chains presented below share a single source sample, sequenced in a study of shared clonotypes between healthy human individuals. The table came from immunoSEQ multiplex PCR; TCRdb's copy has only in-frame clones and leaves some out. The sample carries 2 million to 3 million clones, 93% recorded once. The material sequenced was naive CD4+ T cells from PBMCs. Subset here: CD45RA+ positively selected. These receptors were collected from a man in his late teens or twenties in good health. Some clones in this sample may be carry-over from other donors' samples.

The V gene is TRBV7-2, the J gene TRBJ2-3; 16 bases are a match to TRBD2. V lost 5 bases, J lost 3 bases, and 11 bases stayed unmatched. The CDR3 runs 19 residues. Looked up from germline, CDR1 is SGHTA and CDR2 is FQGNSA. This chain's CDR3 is CASSVGTSGRAFVTDTQYF. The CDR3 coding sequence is TGTGCCAGCAGCGTGGGGACTAGCGGGAGGGCGTTCGTTACAGATACGCAGTATTTT.

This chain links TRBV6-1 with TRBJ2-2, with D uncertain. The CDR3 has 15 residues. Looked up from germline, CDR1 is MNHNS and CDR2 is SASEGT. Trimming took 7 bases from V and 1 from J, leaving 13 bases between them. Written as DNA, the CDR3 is TGTGCCAGCAAGGCGGTTCTGAAGAACACCGGGGAGCTGTTTTTT. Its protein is CASKAVLKNTGELFF.

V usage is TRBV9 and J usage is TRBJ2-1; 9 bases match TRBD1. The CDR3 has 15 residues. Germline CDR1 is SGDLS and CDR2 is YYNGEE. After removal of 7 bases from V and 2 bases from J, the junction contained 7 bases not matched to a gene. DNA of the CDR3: TGTGCCAGCCAGACCGGACAGGGGACCTACAATGAGCAGTTCTTC. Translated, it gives CASQTGQGTYNEQFF.

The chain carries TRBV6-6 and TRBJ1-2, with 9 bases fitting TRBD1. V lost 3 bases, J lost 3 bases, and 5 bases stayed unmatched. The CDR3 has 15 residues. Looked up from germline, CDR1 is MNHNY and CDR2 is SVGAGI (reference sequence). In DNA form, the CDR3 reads TGTGCCAGCAGTTATGACAGGGGGGTTGACTATGGCTACACCTTC. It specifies CASSYDRGVDYGYTF.

CDR3 nucleotide sequence: TGTGCCAGCAGCTTAACATTGACAGCTGGAAACACCATATATTTT. It encodes CASSLTLTAGNTIYF. This chain links TRBV7-8 with TRBJ1-3; weak D call: TRBD1 (5 bases). This CDR3 spans 15 amino acids. V was pared by 2 bases and J by 2 bases, with 10 bases between. Germline V gives CDR1 SGHVS, CDR2 FQNEAQ.

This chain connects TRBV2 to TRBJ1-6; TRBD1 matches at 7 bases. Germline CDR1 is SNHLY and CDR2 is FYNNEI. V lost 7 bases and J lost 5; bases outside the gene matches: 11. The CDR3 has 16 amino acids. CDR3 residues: CASTGTGVGNNSPLHF. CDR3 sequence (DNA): TGTGCCAGCACCGGCACAGGGGTTGGGAATAATTCACCCCTCCACTTT.

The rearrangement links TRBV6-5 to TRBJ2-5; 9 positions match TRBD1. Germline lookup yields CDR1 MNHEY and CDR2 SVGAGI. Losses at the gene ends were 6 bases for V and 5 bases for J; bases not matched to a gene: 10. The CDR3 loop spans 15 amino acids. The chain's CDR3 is CASSSDRGKGETQYF. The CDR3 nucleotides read TGTGCCAGCAGCTCGGACAGGGGCAAGGGGGAGACCCAGTACTTC.

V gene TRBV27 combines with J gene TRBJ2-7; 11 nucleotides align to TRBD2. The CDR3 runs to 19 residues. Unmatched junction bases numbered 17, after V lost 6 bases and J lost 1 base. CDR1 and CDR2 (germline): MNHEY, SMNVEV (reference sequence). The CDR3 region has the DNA TGTGCCAGCAGCCCCTCAGGCGGCAGGGCTAGCGGGAGGTCCTACGAGCAGTACTTC. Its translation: CASSPSGGRASGRSYEQYF.

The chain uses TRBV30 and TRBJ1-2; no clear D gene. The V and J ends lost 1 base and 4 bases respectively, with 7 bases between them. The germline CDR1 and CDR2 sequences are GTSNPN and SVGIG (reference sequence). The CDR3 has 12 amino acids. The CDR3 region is CAWSGDSYGYTF. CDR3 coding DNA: TGTGCCTGGAGTGGGGATTCCTATGGCTACACCTTC.

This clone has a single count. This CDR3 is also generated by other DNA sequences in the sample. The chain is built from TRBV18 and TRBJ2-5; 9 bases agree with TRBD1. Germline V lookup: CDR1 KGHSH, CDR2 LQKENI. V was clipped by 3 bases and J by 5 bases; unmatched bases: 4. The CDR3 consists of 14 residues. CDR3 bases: TGTGCCAGCTCACCTTTGGACAGGGGCGAGACCCAGTACTTC. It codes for CASSPLDRGETQYF.

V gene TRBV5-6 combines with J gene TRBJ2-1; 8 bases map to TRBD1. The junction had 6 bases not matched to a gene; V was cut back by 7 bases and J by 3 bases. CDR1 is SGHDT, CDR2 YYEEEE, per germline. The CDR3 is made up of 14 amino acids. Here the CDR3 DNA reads TGTGCCAGCCGCCCCGGACAGGGCTACAATGAGCAGTTCTTC. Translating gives CASRPGQGYNEQFF.

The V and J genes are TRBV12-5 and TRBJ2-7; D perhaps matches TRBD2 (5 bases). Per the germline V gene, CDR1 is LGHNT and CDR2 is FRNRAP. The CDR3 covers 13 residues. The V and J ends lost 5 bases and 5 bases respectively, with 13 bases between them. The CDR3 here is CASGVTRRNEQYF. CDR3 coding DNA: TGTGCTAGTGGTGTCACCAGGAGGAACGAGCAGTACTTC. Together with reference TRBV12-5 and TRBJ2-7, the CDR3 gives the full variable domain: DARVTQTPRHKVTEMGQEVTMRCQPILGHNTVFWYRQTMMQGLELLAYFRNRAPLDDSGMPKDRFSAEMPDATLATLKIQPSEPRDSAVYFCASGVTRRNEQYFGPGTRLTVT.

The CDR3 region is CASSPSGGTYNEQFF. The CDR3 region has the DNA TGTGCCAGCAGCCCAAGCGGGGGAACCTACAATGAGCAGTTCTTC. This sequence joins TRBV6-4 and TRBJ2-1, with 8 nucleotides matching TRBD2. CDR3 length: 15 residues. Germline V gives CDR1 MRHNA, CDR2 SNTAGT. Trimming cost V 6 bases and J 2 bases; bases outside gene matches: 6.

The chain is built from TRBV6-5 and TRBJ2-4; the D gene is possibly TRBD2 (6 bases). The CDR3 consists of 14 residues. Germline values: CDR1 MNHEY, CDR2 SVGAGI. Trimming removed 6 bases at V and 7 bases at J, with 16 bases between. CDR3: CASSPGLKGNIQYF. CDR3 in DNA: TGTGCCAGCAGCCCGGGACTTAAAGGGAACATTCAGTACTTC.

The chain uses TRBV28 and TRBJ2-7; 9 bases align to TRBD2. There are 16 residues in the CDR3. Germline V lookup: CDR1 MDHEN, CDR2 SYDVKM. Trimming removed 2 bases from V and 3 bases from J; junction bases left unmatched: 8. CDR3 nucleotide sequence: TGTGCCAGCAGTTTAATGACTAGCGGTGGGATCTACGAGCAGTACTTC. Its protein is CASSLMTSGGIYEQYF.

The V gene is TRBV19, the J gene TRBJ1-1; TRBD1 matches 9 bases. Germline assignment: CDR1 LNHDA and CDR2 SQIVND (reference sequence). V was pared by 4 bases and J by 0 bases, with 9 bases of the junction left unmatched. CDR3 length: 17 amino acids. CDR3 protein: CASSTLGGTGLNTEAFF. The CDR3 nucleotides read TGTGCCAGTAGTACATTAGGGGGGACAGGGTTGAACACTGAAGCTTTCTTT. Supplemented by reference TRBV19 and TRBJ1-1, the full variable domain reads DGGITQSPKYLFRKEGQNVTLSCEQNLNHDAMYWYRQDPGQGLRLIYYSQIVNDFQKGDIAEGYSVSREKKESFPLTVTSAQKNPTAFYLCASSTLGGTGLNTEAFFGQGTRLTVV.

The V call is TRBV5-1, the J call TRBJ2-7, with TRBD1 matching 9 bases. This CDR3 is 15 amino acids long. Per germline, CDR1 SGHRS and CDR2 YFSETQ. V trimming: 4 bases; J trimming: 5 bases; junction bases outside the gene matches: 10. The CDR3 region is CASSPAQGTGNEQYF. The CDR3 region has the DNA TGCGCCAGCAGCCCCGCCCAAGGGACAGGGAACGAGCAGTACTTC. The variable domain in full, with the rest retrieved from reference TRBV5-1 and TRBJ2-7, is KAGVTQTPRYLIKTRGQQVTLSCSPISGHRSVSWYQQTPGQGLQFLFEYFSETQRNKGNFPGRFSGRQFSNSRSEMNVSTLELGDSALYLCASSPAQGTGNEQYFGPGTRLTVT.

The CDR3 DNA is TGTGCCACCAGCAGAAGGGGAGGGCAGGGAAACGAGCAGTACTTC. Translating gives CATSRRGGQGNEQYF. The chain is built from TRBV15 and TRBJ2-7; TRBD2 aligns across 7 bases. Germline values: CDR1 LNHNV, CDR2 YYDKDF (reference sequence). V lost 2 bases to trimming and J lost 5 bases; unmatched junction nucleotides: 9. This CDR3 is 15 amino acids long. Based on the CDR3 plus reference TRBV15 and TRBJ2-7, the full variable domain is DAMVIQNPRYQVTQFGKPVTLSCSQTLNHNVMYWYQQKSSQAPKLLFHYYDKDFNNEADTPDNFQSRRPNTSFCFLDIRSPGLGDTAMYLCATSRRGGQGNEQYFGPGTRLTVT.

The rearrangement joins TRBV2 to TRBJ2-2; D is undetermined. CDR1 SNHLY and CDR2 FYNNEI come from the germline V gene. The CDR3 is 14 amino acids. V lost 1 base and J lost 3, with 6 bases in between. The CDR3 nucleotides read TGTGCCAGCAGTGAAGACACGCACACCGGGGAGCTGTTTTTT. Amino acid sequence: CASSEDTHTGELFF.

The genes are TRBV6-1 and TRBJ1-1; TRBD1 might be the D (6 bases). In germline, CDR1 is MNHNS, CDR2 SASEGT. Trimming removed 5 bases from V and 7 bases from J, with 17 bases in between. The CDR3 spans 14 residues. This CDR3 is CASSPRPGQSEAFF. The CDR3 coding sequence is TGTGCCAGCAGTCCACGCCCGGGACAAAGTGAAGCTTTCTTT.

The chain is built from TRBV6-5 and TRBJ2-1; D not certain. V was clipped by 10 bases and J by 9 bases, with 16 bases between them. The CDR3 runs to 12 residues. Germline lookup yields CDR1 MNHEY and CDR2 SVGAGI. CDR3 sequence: CATSLGLGEQFF. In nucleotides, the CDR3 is TGTGCCACCTCCCTGGGCTTGGGTGAGCAGTTCTTC.

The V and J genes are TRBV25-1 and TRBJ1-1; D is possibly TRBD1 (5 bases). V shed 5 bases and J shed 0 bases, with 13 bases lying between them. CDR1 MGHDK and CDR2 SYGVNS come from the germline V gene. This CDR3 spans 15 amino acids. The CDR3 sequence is CASSHTGALNTEAFF. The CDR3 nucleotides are TGTGCCAGCAGTCATACCGGGGCTTTGAACACTGAAGCTTTCTTT.

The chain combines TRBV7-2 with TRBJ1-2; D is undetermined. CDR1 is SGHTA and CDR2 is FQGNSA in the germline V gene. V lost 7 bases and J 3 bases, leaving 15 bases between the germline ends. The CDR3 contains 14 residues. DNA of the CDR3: TGTGCCAGCAACCTAATTGGGAGGGACTATGGCTACACCTTC. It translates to CASNLIGRDYGYTF. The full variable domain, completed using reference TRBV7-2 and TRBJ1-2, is GAGVSQSPSNKVTEKGKDVELRCDPISGHTALYWYRQSLGQGLEFLIYFQGNSAPDKSGLPSDRFSAERTGGSVSTLTIQRTQQEDSAVYLCASNLIGRDYGYTFGSGTRLTVV.